These 2 T cell receptor beta chains came from one sample sequenced in a study of T cells after somatic rescue of genetic block. The table came from immunoSEQ multiplex PCR; TCRdb's copy has only in-frame clones and leaves some out. The data hold tens of thousands of clones, with approximately 90% observed a single time. Sequencing input: peripheral blood mononuclear cells (PBMCs). These receptors all come from a man younger than 40.

In its sample, this clone was seen a few times. The sample has other DNA sequences that encode this CDR3 too. This chain uses TRBV2 with TRBJ1-5; tentatively, D is TRBD1 (6 bases). The CDR3 has 13 residues. Germline V gene lookup returns CDR1 SNHLY and CDR2 FYNNEI. The V end lost 4 bases, the J end lost 3 bases, and 7 bases lay between the germline ends. The DNA of the CDR3 is TGTGCCAGCAGTGGACAGGACAATCAGCCCCAGCATTTT. Its translation is CASSGQDNQPQHF.

Remarks on this clone: The sample carries other DNA sequences with the same CDR3. The chain uses TRBV19 and TRBJ2-7; 11 nucleotides match TRBD1. The V gene's germline CDR1 is LNHDA and CDR2 SQIVND (reference sequence). This CDR3 is 14 amino acids long. The V segment lost 3 bases and the J segment 2 bases; nucleotides outside the gene matches: 0. The CDR3 bases are TGTGCCAGTAGTATGGGACAGGGGGCCTACGAGCAGTACTTC. It is translated as CASSMGQGAYEQYF.